The 18 T cell receptor beta chains below come from one sample, sequenced in a study of blood T cell repertoires in COVID-19. TCRdb keeps only in-frame clones here, not all; method: immunoSEQ multiplex PCR. The table records 40,000 to 50,000 clones, 65% to 85% of them present only once. Sample: peripheral blood. The receptors derive from a man aged 40-55 years with active or convalescent COVID-19.

The rearrangement joins TRBV9 to TRBJ2-1; 11 positions agree with TRBD2. CDR1 and CDR2 (germline): SGDLS, YYNGEE. The CDR3 has 15 residues. J lost 8 bases, V lost 3 bases, and 7 bases had no gene match. The CDR3 protein is CASSGSSGGYDEQFF. The CDR3 DNA follows: TGTGCCAGCAGCGGTTCTAGCGGGGGGTACGATGAGCAGTTCTTC. Full variable domain (outside the CDR3, taken from reference TRBV9 and TRBJ2-1): DSGVTQTPKHLITATGQRVTLRCSPRSGDLSVYWYQQSLDQGLQFLIQYYNGEERAKGNILERFSAQQFPDLHSELNLSSLELGDSALYFCASSGSSGGYDEQFFGPGTRLTVL.

The chain combines TRBV9 with TRBJ2-2; D is perhaps TRBD2 (5 bases). V shed 2 bases and J shed 3 bases, with 11 bases lying between them. The CDR3 is made up of 15 amino acids. The germline V gene has CDR1 SGDLS and CDR2 YYNGEE. The CDR3 loop reads CASSVRGWDTGELFF. The CDR3 DNA reads as TGTGCCAGCAGCGTGAGAGGGTGGGACACCGGGGAGCTGTTTTTT.

J is TRBJ2-5 and V is TRBV29-1; no definite D call. V shed 6 bases and J shed 5 bases, with 10 bases lying between them. From germline, CDR1 is SQVTM and CDR2 ANQGSEA. The CDR3 contains 11 residues. The CDR3 DNA sequence: TGCAGCGTCCCAATTGTGGAGACCCAGTACTTC. The encoded protein is CSVPIVETQYF. Drawing the rest from reference TRBV29-1 and TRBJ2-5, the complete variable domain is SAVISQKPSRDICQRGTSLTIQCQVDSQVTMMFWYRQQPGQSLTLIATANQGSEATYESGFVIDKFPISRPNLTFSTLTVSNMSPEDSSIYLCSVPIVETQYFGPGTRLLVL.

The chain has TRBV29-1 and TRBJ2-3; 10 bases align to TRBD2. The CDR3 runs 14 residues. V gave up 3 bases and J gave up 9 bases; unmatched junction bases: 9. CDR1 is SQVTM and CDR2 is ANQGSEA in the germline V gene. CDR3 region: CSVETSGPQGTQYF. Written as DNA, the CDR3 is TGCAGCGTTGAGACTAGCGGGCCCCAGGGCACGCAGTATTTT.

V and J are TRBV5-1 and TRBJ1-1; D may be TRBD1 (5 bases). The CDR3 has 15 amino acids. The germline V gene encodes CDR1 SGHRS and CDR2 YFSETQ. V gave up 0 bases and J gave up 1 base, with 10 bases separating them. Written as DNA, the CDR3 is TGCGCCAGCAGCTTGGCCCAGGGTCGGAACACTGAAGCTTTCTTT. It specifies CASSLAQGRNTEAFF.

The chain recombines TRBV19 with TRBJ2-7; the D gene is possibly TRBD2 (6 bases). Germline values: CDR1 LNHDA, CDR2 SQIVND (reference sequence). This CDR3 has 14 residues. With 1 base removed from V and 1 base from J, the gap between germline ends came to 8 bases. CDR3 nucleotide sequence: TGTGCCAGTAGTATAGGGACTATATCCTACGAGCAGTACTTC. This translates into CASSIGTISYEQYF.

The CDR3 reads CASSYGTVNSPLHF. In DNA form, the CDR3 reads TGTGCCAGCAGCTATGGGACAGTCAATTCACCCCTCCACTTT. The rearrangement links TRBV11-3 to TRBJ1-6; 7 bases line up with TRBD1. This CDR3 comprises 14 residues. Per the germline V gene, CDR1 is SGHNT and CDR2 is YENEEA. V dropped 4 bases and J dropped 7; count of bases not matched to a gene: 4.

The chain combines TRBV6-5 with TRBJ1-2; the D is unclear. The V gene's germline CDR1 is MNHEY and CDR2 SVGAGI. The CDR3 runs to 13 residues. Trimming removed 2 bases from V and 6 bases from J, with 10 bases in between. CDR3 coding DNA: TGTGCCAGCAGTTACCGAGGGCTGAATGGCTACACCTTC. It is translated as CASSYRGLNGYTF.

The V and J genes are TRBV11-2 and TRBJ1-6; D is ambiguous. Trimming pared 0 bases from V and 5 bases from J, leaving 5 bases between. This CDR3 has 14 residues. Germline V CDR1 and CDR2: SGHAT, FQNNGV. CDR3 coding DNA: TGTGCCAGCAGCTTAGACAGAAATAATTCACCCCTCCACTTT. Translation gives CASSLDRNNSPLHF.

This clone has a handful of counts. This rearrangement joins TRBV27 to TRBJ1-5; D possibly corresponds to TRBD1 (6 bases). Looked up from germline, CDR1 is MNHEY and CDR2 is SMNVEV (reference sequence). The V end was cut by 7 bases, the J end by 6 bases, with 13 bases between. The CDR3 sequence is 13 residues long. DNA of the CDR3: TGTGCCAGCATGGGAGGGGGTGGTCAGCCCCAGCATTTT. Translated, it gives CASMGGGGQPQHF.

J is TRBJ2-2 and V is TRBV30, with TRBD1 matching over 7 bases. J lost 5 bases, V lost 0 bases, and 0 bases had no gene match. Germline-derived CDR1 and CDR2 are GTSNPN and SVGIG (reference sequence). The CDR3 contains 13 residues. In nucleotides, the CDR3 is TGTGCCTGGAGTGTACAGGGGACCGGGGAGCTGTTTTTT. It is translated as CAWSVQGTGELFF.

The genes are TRBV5-1 and TRBJ2-1, with 8 bases lining up with TRBD2. Per the germline V gene, CDR1 is SGHRS and CDR2 is YFSETQ. Unmatched junction bases numbered 6, after V lost 1 base and J lost 6 bases. The CDR3 length is 15 residues. The CDR3: CASSLSGTRPNEQFF. In DNA, the CDR3 is TGCGCCAGCAGCTTGAGCGGGACTAGGCCCAATGAGCAGTTCTTC.

The chain combines TRBV4-3 with TRBJ2-5; TRBD2 might be the D (5 bases). CDR1 and CDR2 (germline): LGHNA, YSLEER. Trimming shortened V by 1 base and J by 3 bases, and 12 bases separated the two germline ends. The CDR3 contains 15 residues. CDR3 nucleotide sequence: TGCGCCAGCAGCCAAGTTTGGGCAGCGGAAGAGACCCAGTACTTC. Translated, it gives CASSQVWAAEETQYF.

V and J are TRBV6-1 and TRBJ1-1, with a tentative D call TRBD1 (5 bases). V was clipped by 3 bases and J by 5 bases, with 16 bases between them. CDR3 size: 15 residues. The germline CDR1 and CDR2 sequences are MNHNS and SASEGT. CDR3 sequence reads: CASSEPGMIGTEAFF. The CDR3, as DNA: TGTGCCAGCAGTGAGCCAGGGATGATTGGGACTGAAGCTTTCTTT.

The chain employs TRBV23-1 and TRBJ2-1; D unclear. TRBV23-1 carries the ORF label, with uncertain function. V was clipped by 3 bases and J by 6 bases, with 15 bases between them. This CDR3 comprises 15 residues. The DNA of the CDR3 is TGCGCCAGCAGTCATTCCGGTCCCATCTTCAATGAGCAGTTCTTC. Translated, it gives CASSHSGPIFNEQFF.

The CDR3 spells CASSSPGAGNTQYF. CDR3 nucleotide sequence: TGTGCCTCCTCTTCCCCCGGCGCAGGAAATACGCAGTATTTT. The gene calls are TRBV10-3 and TRBJ2-3, with D unclear. V was pared by 11 bases and J by 7 bases, with 22 bases between. The germline V gene has CDR1 ENHRY and CDR2 SYGVKD. The CDR3 is made up of 14 amino acids.

The chain couples TRBV11-2 to TRBJ1-2; D gene unclear. CDR3 length: 15 amino acids. Germline V gene lookup returns CDR1 SGHAT and CDR2 FQNNGV. With 1 base removed from V and 0 bases from J, the gap between germline ends came to 9 bases. The CDR3 region is CASSLASVANYGYTF. The CDR3 DNA follows: TGTGCCAGCAGCTTAGCATCGGTTGCTAACTATGGCTACACCTTC.

The gene calls are TRBV12-5 and TRBJ2-3, with D perhaps TRBD1 (5 bases). Germline V gives CDR1 LGHNT, CDR2 FRNRAP. The CDR3 has 15 residues. Trimming pared 1 base from V and 0 bases from J, leaving 8 bases between. This CDR3 reads CASGLGQTSTDTQYF. For the CDR3, the DNA is TGTGCTAGTGGTTTGGGACAGACTAGCACAGATACGCAGTATTTT.